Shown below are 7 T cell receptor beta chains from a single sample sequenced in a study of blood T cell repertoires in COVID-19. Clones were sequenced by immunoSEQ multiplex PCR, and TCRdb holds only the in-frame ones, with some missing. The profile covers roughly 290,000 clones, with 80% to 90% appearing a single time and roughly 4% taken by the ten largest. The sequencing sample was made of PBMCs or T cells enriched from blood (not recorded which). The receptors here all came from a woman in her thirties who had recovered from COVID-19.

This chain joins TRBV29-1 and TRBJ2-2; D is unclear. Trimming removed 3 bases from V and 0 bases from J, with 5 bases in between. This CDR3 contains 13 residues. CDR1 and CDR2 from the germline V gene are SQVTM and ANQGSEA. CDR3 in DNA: TGCAGCGTTGATAGCCCGAACACCGGGGAGCTGTTTTTT. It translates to CSVDSPNTGELFF.

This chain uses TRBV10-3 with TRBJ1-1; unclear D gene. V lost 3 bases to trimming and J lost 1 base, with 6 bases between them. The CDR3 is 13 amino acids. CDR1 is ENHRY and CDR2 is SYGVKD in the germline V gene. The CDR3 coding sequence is TGTGCCATCAGTGAAATGAGGAACACTGAAGCTTTCTTT. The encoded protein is CAISEMRNTEAFF.

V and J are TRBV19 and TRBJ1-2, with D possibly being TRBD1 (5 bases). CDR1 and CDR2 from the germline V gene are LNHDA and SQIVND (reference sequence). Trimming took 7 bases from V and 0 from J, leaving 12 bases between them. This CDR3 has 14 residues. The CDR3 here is CASTKSGANYGYTF. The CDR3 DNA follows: TGTGCCAGTACCAAGTCGGGGGCTAACTATGGCTACACCTTC.

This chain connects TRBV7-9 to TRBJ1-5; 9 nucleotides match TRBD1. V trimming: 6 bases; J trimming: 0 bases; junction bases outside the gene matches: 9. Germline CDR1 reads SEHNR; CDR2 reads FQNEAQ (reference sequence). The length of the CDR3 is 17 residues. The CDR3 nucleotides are TGTGCCAGCAGTCGACAGGGGGGACAATATAGCAATCAGCCCCAGCATTTT. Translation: CASSRQGGQYSNQPQHF.

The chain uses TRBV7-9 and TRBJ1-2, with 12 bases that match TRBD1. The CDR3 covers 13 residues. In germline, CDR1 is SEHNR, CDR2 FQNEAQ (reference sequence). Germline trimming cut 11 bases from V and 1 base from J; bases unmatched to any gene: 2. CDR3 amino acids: CAGDRGLNYGYTF. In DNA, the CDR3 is TGTGCCGGGGACAGGGGGCTTAACTATGGCTACACCTTC.

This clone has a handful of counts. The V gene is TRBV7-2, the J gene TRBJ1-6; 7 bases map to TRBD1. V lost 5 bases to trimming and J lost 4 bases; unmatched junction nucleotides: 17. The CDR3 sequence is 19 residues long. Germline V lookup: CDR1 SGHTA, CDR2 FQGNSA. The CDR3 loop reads CASSPNKRQGRVYNSPLHF. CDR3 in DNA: TGTGCCAGCAGCCCAAATAAAAGACAGGGAAGGGTTTATAATTCACCCCTCCACTTT.

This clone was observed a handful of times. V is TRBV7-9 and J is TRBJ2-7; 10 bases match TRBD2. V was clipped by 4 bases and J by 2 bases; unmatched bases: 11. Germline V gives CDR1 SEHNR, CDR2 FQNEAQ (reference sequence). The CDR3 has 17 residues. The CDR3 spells CASSSGREAGGPYEQYF. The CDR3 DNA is TGTGCCAGCAGCTCCGGCCGGGAAGCGGGAGGGCCCTACGAGCAGTACTTC.